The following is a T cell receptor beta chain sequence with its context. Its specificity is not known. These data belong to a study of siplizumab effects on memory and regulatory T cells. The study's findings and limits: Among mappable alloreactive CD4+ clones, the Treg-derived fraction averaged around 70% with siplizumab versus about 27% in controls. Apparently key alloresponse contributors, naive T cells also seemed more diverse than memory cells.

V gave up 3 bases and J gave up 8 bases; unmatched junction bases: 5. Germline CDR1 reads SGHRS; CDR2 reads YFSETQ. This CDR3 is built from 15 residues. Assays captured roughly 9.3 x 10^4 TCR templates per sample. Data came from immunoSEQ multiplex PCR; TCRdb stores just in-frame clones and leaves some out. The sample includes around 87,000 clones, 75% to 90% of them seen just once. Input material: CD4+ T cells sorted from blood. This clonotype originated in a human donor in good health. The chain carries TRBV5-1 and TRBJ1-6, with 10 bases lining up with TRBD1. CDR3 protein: CASSSKTGGDSPLHF. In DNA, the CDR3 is TGCGCCAGCAGCTCGAAGACAGGGGGCGATTCACCCCTCCACTTT.